This T cell receptor beta chain was found in a study of CD8+CD57+ T cells in acquired aplastic anemia. Patients chosen for sequencing had CD8+CD57+ cells that had expanded, as shown by flow cytometry. Blood samples were obtained from patients who had received no prior therapy. This clonotype was counted between two and nine times. V dropped 0 bases and J dropped 4 bases, with 21 bases sitting between them. This CDR3 is built from 18 residues. The germline gives CDR1 MNHEY, CDR2 SVGAGI. The template for TCR beta VDJ and CDR3 sequence profiling was genomic DNA. TCRdb called the reads again in MiXCR, with one record for every CDR3 protein. The table shows about 58,000 distinct CDR3 sequences, with roughly 60% occurring only once.

The clonotype originates from a human donor with aplastic anemia. Sequenced sample: sorted CD4+, CD8+, or CD8+CD57+ T cells (not recorded which) from PBMCs. The rearrangement joins TRBV6-5 to TRBJ2-5; D is perhaps TRBD1 or TRBD2 (5 bases each). Here the CDR3 DNA reads TGTGCCAGCAGTTACTCGACGGGGTTTGGGGCGATACGAGAGACCCAGTACTTC. This codes for CASSYSTGFGAIRETQYF.